This paragraph covers one T cell receptor (beta chain) sequence. The sample is drawn from a study of blood T cell repertoires in COVID-19. From germline, CDR1 is SGHNT and CDR2 YENEEA. The CDR3 covers 16 residues. The V gene lost 3 bases and the J gene lost 2 bases, with 15 bases spanning the gap. The protocol was immunoSEQ multiplex PCR, while the TCRdb copy is restricted to in-frame clones and leaves out a portion. The data show about 310,000 clones, with around 87% seen just once and 7.8% held by the top ten. The chain is built from TRBV11-3 and TRBJ2-3, with a tentative D call TRBD2 (7 bases). The source material was peripheral blood. The source of this sequence is a woman in her fifties or sixties who had recovered from COVID-19. This chain's CDR3 is CASSLGKGGVTDTQYF. The CDR3 DNA follows: TGTGCCAGCAGCTTGGGAAAGGGGGGGGTCACAGATACGCAGTATTTT. Together with reference TRBV11-3 and TRBJ2-3, the CDR3 gives the full variable domain: EAGVVQSPRYKIIEKKQPVAFWCNPISGHNTLYWYLQNLGQGPELLIRYENEEAVDDSQLPKDRFSAERLKGVDSTLKIQPAELGDSAVYLCASSLGKGGVTDTQYFGPGTRLTVL.